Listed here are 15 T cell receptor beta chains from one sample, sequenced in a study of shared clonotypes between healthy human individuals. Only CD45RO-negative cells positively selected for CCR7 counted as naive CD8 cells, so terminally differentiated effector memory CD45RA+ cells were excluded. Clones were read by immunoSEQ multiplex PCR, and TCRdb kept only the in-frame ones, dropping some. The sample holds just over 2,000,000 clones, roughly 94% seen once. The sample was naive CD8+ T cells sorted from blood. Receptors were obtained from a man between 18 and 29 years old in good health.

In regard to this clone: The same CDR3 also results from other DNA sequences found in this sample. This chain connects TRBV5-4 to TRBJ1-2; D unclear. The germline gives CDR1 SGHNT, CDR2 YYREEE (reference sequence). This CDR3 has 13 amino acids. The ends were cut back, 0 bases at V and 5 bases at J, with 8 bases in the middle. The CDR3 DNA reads TGTGCCAGCAGCTTGGGTACGGATTATGGCTACACCTTC. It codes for CASSLGTDYGYTF.

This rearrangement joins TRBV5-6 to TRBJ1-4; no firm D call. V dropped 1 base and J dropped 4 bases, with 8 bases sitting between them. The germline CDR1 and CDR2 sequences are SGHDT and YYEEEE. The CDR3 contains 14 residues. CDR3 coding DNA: TGTGCCAGCAGCTTGCGGGCGTATAATGAAAAACTGTTTTTT. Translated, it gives CASSLRAYNEKLFF.

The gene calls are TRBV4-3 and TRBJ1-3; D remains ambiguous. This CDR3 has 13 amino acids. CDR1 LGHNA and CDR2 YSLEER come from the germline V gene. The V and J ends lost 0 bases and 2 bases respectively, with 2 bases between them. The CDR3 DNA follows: TGCGCCAGCAGCCAAGATCCTGGAAACACCATATATTTT. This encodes CASSQDPGNTIYF.

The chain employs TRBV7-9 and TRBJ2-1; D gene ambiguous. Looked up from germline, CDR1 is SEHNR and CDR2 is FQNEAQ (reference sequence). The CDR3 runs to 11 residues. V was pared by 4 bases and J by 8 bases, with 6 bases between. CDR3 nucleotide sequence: TGTGCCAGCAGCTCCACCTATGAGCAGTTCTTC. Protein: CASSSTYEQFF. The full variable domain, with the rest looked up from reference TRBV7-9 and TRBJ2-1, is DTGVSQNPRHKITKRGQNVTFRCDPISEHNRLYWYRQTLGQGPEFLTYFQNEAQLEKSRLLSDRFSAERPKGSFSTLEIQRTEQGDSAMYLCASSSTYEQFFGPGTRLTVL.

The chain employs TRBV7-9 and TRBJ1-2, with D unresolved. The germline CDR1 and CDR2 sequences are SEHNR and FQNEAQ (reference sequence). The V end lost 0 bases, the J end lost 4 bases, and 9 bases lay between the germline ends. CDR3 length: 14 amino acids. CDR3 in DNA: TGTGCCAGCAGCTTAGCCCAACCTATCTATGGCTACACCTTC. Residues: CASSLAQPIYGYTF.

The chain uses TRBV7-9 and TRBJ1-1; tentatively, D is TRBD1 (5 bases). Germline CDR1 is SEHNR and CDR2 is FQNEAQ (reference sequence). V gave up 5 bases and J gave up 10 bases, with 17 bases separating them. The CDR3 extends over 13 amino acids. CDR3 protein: CASSPGPMQGAFF. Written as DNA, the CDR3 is TGTGCCAGCAGCCCGGGTCCTATGCAGGGAGCTTTCTTT. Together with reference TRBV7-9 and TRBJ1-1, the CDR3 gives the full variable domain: DTGVSQNPRHKITKRGQNVTFRCDPISEHNRLYWYRQTLGQGPEFLTYFQNEAQLEKSRLLSDRFSAERPKGSFSTLEIQRTEQGDSAMYLCASSPGPMQGAFFGQGTRLTVV.

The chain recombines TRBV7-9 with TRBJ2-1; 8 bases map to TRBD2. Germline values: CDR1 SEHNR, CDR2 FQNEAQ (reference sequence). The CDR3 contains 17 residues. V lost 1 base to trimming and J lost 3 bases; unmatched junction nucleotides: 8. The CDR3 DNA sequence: TGTGCCAGCAGCTTAGTAATTAGTCTAGCGGGCTACAATGAGCAGTTCTTC. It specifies CASSLVISLAGYNEQFF.

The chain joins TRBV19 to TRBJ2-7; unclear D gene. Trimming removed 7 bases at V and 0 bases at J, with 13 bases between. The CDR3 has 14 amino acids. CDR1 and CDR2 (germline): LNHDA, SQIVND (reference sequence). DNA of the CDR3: TGTGCCAGTACTAAGGCAATTAGCTCCTACGAGCAGTACTTC. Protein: CASTKAISSYEQYF.

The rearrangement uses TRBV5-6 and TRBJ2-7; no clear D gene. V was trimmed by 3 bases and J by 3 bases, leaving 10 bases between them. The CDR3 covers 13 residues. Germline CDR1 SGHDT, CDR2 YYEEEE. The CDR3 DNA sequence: TGTGCCAGCAGCTCGGACGTAAACTACGAGCAGTACTTC. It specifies CASSSDVNYEQYF.

The CDR3: CARIGKRSIYEQYF. CDR3 DNA: TGTGCCAGGATAGGCAAGCGGTCGATTTACGAGCAGTACTTC. The V and J genes are TRBV21-1 and TRBJ2-7; no check of the table's D call, TRBD2, against the DNA was made. TRBV21-1 is designated a pseudogene. CDR3 length equals 14 residues.

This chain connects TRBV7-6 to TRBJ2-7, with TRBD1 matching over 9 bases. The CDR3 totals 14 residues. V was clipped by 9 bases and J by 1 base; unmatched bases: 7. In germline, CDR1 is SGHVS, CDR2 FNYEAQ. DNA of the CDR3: TGTGCCAGTCAAACGGGACAGGGTTCCTACGAGCAGTACTTC. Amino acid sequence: CASQTGQGSYEQYF.

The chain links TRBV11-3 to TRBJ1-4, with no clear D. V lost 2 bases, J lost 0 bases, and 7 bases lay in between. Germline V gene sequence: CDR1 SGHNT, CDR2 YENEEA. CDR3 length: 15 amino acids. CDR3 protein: CASSLNGATNEKLFF. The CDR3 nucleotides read TGTGCCAGCAGCTTAAACGGTGCAACTAATGAAAAACTGTTTTTT.

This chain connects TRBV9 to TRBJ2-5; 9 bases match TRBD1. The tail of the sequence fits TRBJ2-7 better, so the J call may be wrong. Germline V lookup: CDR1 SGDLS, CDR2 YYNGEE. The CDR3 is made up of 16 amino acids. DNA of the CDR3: TGTGCCAGCAGAGCCACTACAGGGGGCCTGCCCTACGAGCAGTACTTC. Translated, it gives CASRATTGGLPYEQYF.

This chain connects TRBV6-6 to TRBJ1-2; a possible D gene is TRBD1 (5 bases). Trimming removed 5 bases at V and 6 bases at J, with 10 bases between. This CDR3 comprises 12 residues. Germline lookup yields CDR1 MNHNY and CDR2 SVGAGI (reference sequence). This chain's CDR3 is CASSNGGDGYTF. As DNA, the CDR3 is TGTGCCAGCAGTAACGGGGGGGATGGCTACACCTTC.

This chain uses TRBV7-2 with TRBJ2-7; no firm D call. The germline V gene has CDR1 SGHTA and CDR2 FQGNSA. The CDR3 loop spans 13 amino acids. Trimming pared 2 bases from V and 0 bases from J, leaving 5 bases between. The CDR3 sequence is CASSLMTSYEQYF. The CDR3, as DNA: TGTGCCAGCAGCTTAATGACCTCCTACGAGCAGTACTTC.